This TCR beta chain was identified in a study of spatial heterogeneity in lung cancer. About the study: Alpha-chain sequences were detected in numbers that were consistently lower than beta-chain sequences.

Each molecule of TCR cDNA was tagged with one unique molecular identifier. TCRdb reprocessed the 5' RACE reads via MiXCR and lists one record per CDR3 protein. This sample yields roughly 82,000 distinct CDR3 sequences, of which over 10% are seen a single time; approximately 4.2% belongs to the top ten. Germline values: CDR1 SGHTA, CDR2 FQGNSA. V dropped 1 base and J dropped 1 base, with 6 bases sitting between them. The CDR3 has 14 residues. General study points: Tumor TCRs that were ubiquitous and expanded showed up in blood more at resection than follow-up.

The sample holds many counts of this clonotype. The antigen is undetermined. The time point is: sample taken at primary tumor resection. Whole RNA obtained from tumor, nontumor lung or frozen PBMC underwent sequencing without sorting. The donor group consisted of over 55 patients who had untreated, early-stage non-small cell lung cancer. The TCR sequence derives from a male donor with early-stage non-small cell lung cancer. The sequences come from PBMCs, collected at surgery. The chain employs TRBV7-2 and TRBJ2-3; D is undetermined. This chain's CDR3 is CASSLDQGTDTQYF. CDR3 sequence (DNA): TGTGCCAGCAGCTTAGATCAGGGCACAGATACGCAGTATTTT. Together with reference TRBV7-2 and TRBJ2-3, the CDR3 gives the full variable domain: GAGVSQSPSNKVTEKGKDVELRCDPISGHTALYWYRQSLGQGLEFLIYFQGNSAPDKSGLPSDRFSAERTGGSVSTLTIQRTQQEDSAVYLCASSLDQGTDTQYFGPGTRLTVL.